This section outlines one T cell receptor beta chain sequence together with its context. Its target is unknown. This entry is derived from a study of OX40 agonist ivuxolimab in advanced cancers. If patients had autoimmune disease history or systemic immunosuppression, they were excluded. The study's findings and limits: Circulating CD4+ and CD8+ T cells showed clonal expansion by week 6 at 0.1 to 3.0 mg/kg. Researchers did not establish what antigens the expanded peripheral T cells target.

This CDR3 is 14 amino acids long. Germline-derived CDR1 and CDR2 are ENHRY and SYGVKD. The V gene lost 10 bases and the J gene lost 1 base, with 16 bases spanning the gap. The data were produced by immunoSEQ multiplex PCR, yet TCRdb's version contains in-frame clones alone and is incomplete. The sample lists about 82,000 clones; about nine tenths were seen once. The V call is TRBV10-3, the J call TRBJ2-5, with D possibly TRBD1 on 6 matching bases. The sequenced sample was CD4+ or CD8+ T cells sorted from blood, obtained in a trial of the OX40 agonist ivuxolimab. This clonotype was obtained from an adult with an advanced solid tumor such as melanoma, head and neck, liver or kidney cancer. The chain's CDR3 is CATGARDTQETQYF. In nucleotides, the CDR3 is TGTGCCACCGGAGCCCGGGACACCCAAGAGACCCAGTACTTC.